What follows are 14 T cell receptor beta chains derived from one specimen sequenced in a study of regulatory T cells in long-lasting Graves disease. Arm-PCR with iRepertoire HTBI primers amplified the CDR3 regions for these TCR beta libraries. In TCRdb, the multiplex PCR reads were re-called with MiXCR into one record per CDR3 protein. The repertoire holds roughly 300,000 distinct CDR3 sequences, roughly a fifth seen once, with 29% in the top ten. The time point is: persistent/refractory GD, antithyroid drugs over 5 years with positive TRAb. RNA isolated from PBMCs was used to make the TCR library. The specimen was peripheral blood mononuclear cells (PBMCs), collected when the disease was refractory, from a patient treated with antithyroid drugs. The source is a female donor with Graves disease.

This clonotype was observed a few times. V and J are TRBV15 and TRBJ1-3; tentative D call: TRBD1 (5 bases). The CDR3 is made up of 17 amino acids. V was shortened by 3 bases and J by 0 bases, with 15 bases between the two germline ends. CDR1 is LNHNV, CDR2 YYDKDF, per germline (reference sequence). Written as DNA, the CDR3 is TGTGCCACCAGCAGGGACCGGGGCATACACTCTGGAAACACCATATATTTT. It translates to CATSRDRGIHSGNTIYF.

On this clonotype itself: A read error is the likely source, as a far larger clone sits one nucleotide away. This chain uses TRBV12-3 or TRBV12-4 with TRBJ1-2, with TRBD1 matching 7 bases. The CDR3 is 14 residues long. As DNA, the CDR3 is TGTGCCAGCAGTTTTTCCGACAGGGTATATGACTACACCTTC. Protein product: CASSFSDRVYDYTF.

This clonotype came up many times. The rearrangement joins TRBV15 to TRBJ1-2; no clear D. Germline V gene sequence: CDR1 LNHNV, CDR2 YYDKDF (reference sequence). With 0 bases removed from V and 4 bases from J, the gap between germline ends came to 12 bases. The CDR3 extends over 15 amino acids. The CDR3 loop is CATSRDRPESYGYTF. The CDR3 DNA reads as TGTGCCACCAGCAGAGACCGACCTGAGAGCTATGGCTACACCTTC.

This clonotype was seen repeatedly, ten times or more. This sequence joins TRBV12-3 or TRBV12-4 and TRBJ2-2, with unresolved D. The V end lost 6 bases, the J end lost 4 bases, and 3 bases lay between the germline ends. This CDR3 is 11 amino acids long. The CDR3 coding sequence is TGTGCCAGCAGAGGCACCGGGGAGCTGTTTTTT. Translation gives CASRGTGELFF.

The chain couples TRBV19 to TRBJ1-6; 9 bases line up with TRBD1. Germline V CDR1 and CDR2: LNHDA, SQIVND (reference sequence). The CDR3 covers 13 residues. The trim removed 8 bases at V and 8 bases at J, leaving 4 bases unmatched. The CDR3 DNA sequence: TGTGCCAGTTCGGGACAGGGAGATTCACCCCTCCACTTT. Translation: CASSGQGDSPLHF.

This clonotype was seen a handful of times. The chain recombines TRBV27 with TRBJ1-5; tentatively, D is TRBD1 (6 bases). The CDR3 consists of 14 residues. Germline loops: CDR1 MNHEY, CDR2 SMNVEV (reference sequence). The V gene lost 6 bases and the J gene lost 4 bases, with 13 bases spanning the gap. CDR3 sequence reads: CASSPRDKNQPQHF. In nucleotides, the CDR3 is TGTGCCAGCAGCCCCCGGGACAAAAATCAGCCCCAGCATTTT.

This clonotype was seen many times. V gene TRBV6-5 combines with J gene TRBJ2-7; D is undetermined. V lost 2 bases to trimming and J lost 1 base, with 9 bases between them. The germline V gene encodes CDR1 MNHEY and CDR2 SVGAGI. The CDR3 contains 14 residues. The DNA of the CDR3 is TGTGCCAGCAGTTACCCGTACTTATCCTACGAGCAGTACTTC. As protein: CASSYPYLSYEQYF.

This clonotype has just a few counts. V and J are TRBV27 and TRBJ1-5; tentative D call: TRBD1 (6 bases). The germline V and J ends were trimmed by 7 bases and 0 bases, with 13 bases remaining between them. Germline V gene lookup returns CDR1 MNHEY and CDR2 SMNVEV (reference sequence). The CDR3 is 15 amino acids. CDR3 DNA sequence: TGTGCCAGCAAAGGGGGGGGGTTTAGCAATCAGCCCCAGCATTTT. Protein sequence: CASKGGGFSNQPQHF.

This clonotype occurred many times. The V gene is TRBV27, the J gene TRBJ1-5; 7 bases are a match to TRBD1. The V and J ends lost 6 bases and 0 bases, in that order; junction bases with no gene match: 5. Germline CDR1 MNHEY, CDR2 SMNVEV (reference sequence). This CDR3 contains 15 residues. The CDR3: CASRPDRASNQPQHF. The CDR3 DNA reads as TGTGCCAGCAGACCCGACAGGGCTAGCAATCAGCCCCAGCATTTT.

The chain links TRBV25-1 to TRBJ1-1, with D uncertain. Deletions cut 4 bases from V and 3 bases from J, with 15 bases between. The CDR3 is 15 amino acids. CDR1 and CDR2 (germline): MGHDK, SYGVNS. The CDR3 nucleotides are TGTGCCAGCAGTGTGTTGGATCTTGGGGACACTGAAGCTTTCTTT. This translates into CASSVLDLGDTEAFF.

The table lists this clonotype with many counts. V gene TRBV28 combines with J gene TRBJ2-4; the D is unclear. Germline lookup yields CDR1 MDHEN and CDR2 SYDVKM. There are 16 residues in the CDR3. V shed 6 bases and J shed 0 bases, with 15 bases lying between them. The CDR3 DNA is TGTGCCAGCAGCCGACACAATACACTAGCCAAAAACATTCAGTACTTC. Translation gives CASSRHNTLAKNIQYF.

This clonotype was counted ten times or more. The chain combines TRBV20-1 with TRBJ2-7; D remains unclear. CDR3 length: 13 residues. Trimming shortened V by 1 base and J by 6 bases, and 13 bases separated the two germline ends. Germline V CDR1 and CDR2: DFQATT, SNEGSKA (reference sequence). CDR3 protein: CSARGRLRREQYF. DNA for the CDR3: TGCAGTGCTAGAGGACGCCTTAGGCGCGAGCAGTACTTC.

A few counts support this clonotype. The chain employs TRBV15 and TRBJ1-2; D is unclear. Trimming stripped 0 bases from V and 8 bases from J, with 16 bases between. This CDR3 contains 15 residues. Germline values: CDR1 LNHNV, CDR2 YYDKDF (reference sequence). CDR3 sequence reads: CATSRDRGRFYGYTF. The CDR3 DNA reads TGTGCCACCAGCAGAGATCGAGGGCGATTCTACGGCTACACCTTC.

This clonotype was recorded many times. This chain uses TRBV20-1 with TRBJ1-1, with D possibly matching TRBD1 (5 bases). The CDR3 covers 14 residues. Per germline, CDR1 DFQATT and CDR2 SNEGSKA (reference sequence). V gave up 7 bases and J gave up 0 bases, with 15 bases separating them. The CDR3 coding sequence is TGCAGTGGAGCTCGACAGTTTATGAACACTGAAGCTTTCTTT. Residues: CSGARQFMNTEAFF.